This T cell receptor beta chain is drawn from a study of T cell responses to AZD1222 COVID-19 vaccine. Study-wide results and caveats: Seropositive status at baseline applied to only a handful of AZD1222 recipients. Among the donors, most were white British and more were female, and clonal diversity was possibly underestimated. Nearly half of the spike-specific TCRs reportedly recognize variant regions that carry no mutations. Repertoire samples came only from after the peak T cell response.

Germline CDR1 reads MNHEY; CDR2 reads SMNVEV (reference sequence). The CDR3 sequence is 14 residues long. The germline V and J ends were trimmed by 5 bases and 5 bases, with 14 bases remaining between them. Notes on this clone: Its antigen remains unidentified.

Data came from immunoSEQ multiplex PCR; TCRdb stores just in-frame clones and leaves some out. The sample includes approximately 110,000 clones, about 88% seen only once; the top ten take approximately 17%. The chain couples TRBV27 to TRBJ2-3, with D perhaps being TRBD1 or TRBD2 (5 bases each). This sequence was found in an adult in good health. This material consisted of peripheral blood, taken on day 0 of AZD1222 vaccination. The CDR3: CASSDSGSGDTQYF. As DNA, the CDR3 is TGTGCCAGCAGTGACAGCGGATCAGGAGATACGCAGTATTTT.